These 26 T cell receptor beta chains share one sample of origin, sequenced in a study of control samples from healthy donors and cancer patients. The repertoire was sequenced with immunoSEQ multiplex PCR; TCRdb's copy has only in-frame clones and lacks some. This sample has fewer than 200,000 clones; roughly 95% occur once, and the top ten carry over 4%. The sequenced material came from blood. The source of these receptors is a woman between 55 and 75 years old in good health.

In regard to this clone: Germline is not matched at one junction end, which may reflect a read error. This sample also contains other DNA sequences that code for the same CDR3. The CDR3 sequence is CASHNVAVDSPLHF. The CDR3 DNA reads as TGTGCCAGCCATAACGTAGCAGTTGATTCGCCCCTCCACTTT. The chain uses TRBV5-4 and TRBJ1-6; D is unresolved. Germline V CDR1 and CDR2: SGHNT, YYREEE (reference sequence). The CDR3 is 14 amino acids.

V usage is TRBV19 and J usage is TRBJ1-1, with TRBD1 matching 9 bases. Germline V gives CDR1 LNHDA, CDR2 SQIVND (reference sequence). This CDR3 has 15 residues. Trimming removed 7 bases from V and 5 bases from J; junction bases left unmatched: 11. DNA for the CDR3: TGTGCCAGTACCCGGGACAGGGTCTTGGGGACTGAAGCTTTCTTT. The encoded protein is CASTRDRVLGTEAFF.

V is TRBV15 and J is TRBJ1-2; D call uncertain. Germline lookup yields CDR1 LNHNV and CDR2 YYDKDF (reference sequence). Trimming removed 0 bases at V and 1 base at J, with 9 bases between. This CDR3 contains 15 residues. DNA of the CDR3: TGTGCCACCAGCAGAGATAAGGGCAGTAACTATGGCTACACCTTC. It specifies CATSRDKGSNYGYTF.

The V and J genes are TRBV3-1 (or the pseudogene TRBV3-2) and TRBJ1-5; 8 nucleotides align to TRBD1. The CDR3 is made up of 15 amino acids. Per the germline V gene, CDR1 is LGHDT and CDR2 is YNNKEL (reference sequence). J was trimmed by 3 bases and V by 5 bases; bases with no gene match: 6. Written as DNA, the CDR3 is TGTGCCAGCAGCAGGGCGACAGGGGACAATCAGCCCCAGCATTTT. Translating gives CASSRATGDNQPQHF.

The rearrangement uses TRBV18 and TRBJ2-5; 9 bases agree with TRBD1. V shed 1 base and J 3 bases; nucleotides not matched to a gene: 6. Germline CDR1 KGHSH, CDR2 LQKENI. The CDR3 has 16 amino acids. The CDR3 reads CASSPLSGQGKETQYF. CDR3 coding DNA: TGTGCCAGCTCACCACTATCGGGACAGGGAAAAGAGACCCAGTACTTC.

The chain carries TRBV3-1 (or the pseudogene TRBV3-2) and TRBJ2-7, with D uncertain. This CDR3 has 13 amino acids. V gave up 0 bases and J gave up 4 bases, with 7 bases separating them. Germline V gives CDR1 LGHDT, CDR2 YNNKEL (reference sequence). CDR3 nucleotides: TGTGCCAGCAGCCAAGAAGTCGGATACGAGCAGTACTTC. This translates into CASSQEVGYEQYF.

The rearrangement links TRBV2 to TRBJ2-7; D call uncertain. Germline V lookup: CDR1 SNHLY, CDR2 FYNNEI. V was shortened by 6 bases and J by 2 bases, with 5 bases between the two germline ends. The CDR3 loop spans 11 amino acids. The chain's CDR3 is CASSIAYEQYF. As DNA, the CDR3 is TGTGCCAGCAGCATAGCCTACGAGCAGTACTTC.

This rearrangement joins TRBV12-5 to TRBJ2-1; D is unclear. Germline V gene data show CDR1 as LGHNT and CDR2 as FRNRAP. This CDR3 is 13 amino acids long. Trimming removed 5 bases from V and 8 bases from J, with 13 bases in between. In DNA, the CDR3 is TGTGCTAGTGGTCCGACCGCCAGCGATGAGCAGTTCTTC. It specifies CASGPTASDEQFF.

The chain couples TRBV7-3 to TRBJ2-1, with 8 bases aligning to TRBD2. With V trimmed by 6 bases and J by 4 bases, 8 bases remained unmatched. This CDR3 spans 15 amino acids. Germline loops: CDR1 SGHTA, CDR2 FQGTGA. The CDR3 reads CASRPSGGQYNEQFF. Written as DNA, the CDR3 is TGTGCCAGCAGACCCTCGGGGGGGCAGTACAATGAGCAGTTCTTC.

V usage is TRBV19 and J usage is TRBJ2-1; no clear D gene. V was pared by 10 bases and J by 7 bases, with 20 bases between. CDR3 length: 14 amino acids. Germline CDR1 LNHDA, CDR2 SQIVND (reference sequence). In DNA, the CDR3 is TGTGCCACCCAGAGGAGCCTGGCTACGAATGAGCAGTTCTTC. Residues: CATQRSLATNEQFF.

The genes are TRBV5-6 and TRBJ1-5; the match to TRBD1 covers 8 bases. The germline CDR1 and CDR2 sequences are SGHDT and YYEEEE. After removal of 1 base from V and 5 bases from J, the junction contained 5 bases not matched to a gene. This CDR3 comprises 15 residues. This CDR3 reads CASSLRQGIDQPQHF. In DNA form, the CDR3 reads TGTGCCAGCAGCTTGAGACAGGGGATCGATCAGCCCCAGCATTTT.

The rearrangement links TRBV29-1 to TRBJ1-2; D not resolved. This CDR3 is 19 amino acids long. Trimming took 0 bases from V and 4 from J, leaving 27 bases between them. Germline V lookup: CDR1 SQVTM, CDR2 ANQGSEA. The CDR3 here is CSVEELSPDWRSIGYGYTF. The CDR3 DNA follows: TGCAGCGTTGAAGAGTTATCCCCAGATTGGAGGTCCATAGGCTATGGCTACACCTTC. The whole variable domain, remainder taken from reference TRBV29-1 and TRBJ1-2, is SAVISQKPSRDICQRGTSLTIQCQVDSQVTMMFWYRQQPGQSLTLIATANQGSEATYESGFVIDKFPISRPNLTFSTLTVSNMSPEDSSIYLCSVEELSPDWRSIGYGYTFGSGTRLTVV.

With respect to this clone: An end of the junction differs from the germline gene, which may be a read error. V usage is TRBV6-5 and J usage is TRBJ2-6, with no clear D. Per germline, CDR1 MNHEY and CDR2 SVGAGI. This CDR3 has 13 amino acids. This CDR3 is CASRYSGANVLTF. As DNA, the CDR3 is TGTGCCAGCAGATACTCTGGGGCCAACGTCCTGACTTTC.

This clone came up once. The genes are TRBV3-1 (or the pseudogene TRBV3-2) and TRBJ1-2; TRBD1 aligns across 7 bases. V lost 2 bases to trimming and J lost 3 bases; unmatched junction nucleotides: 12. CDR1 and CDR2 from the germline V gene are LGHDT and YNNKEL (reference sequence). CDR3 size: 17 residues. The CDR3 is CASSQMDWGQPYYGYTF. Here the CDR3 DNA reads TGTGCCAGCAGCCAAATGGACTGGGGACAGCCTTACTATGGCTACACCTTC.

The chain is built from TRBV27 and TRBJ1-2; no clear D. Germline-derived CDR1 and CDR2 are MNHEY and SMNVEV (reference sequence). Trimming removed 5 bases from V and 7 bases from J, with 11 bases in between. CDR3 length equals 12 residues. DNA of the CDR3: TGTGCCAGCAGTGACATAGTGACTGGCTACACCTTC. Translated: CASSDIVTGYTF.

This chain connects TRBV3-1 (or the pseudogene TRBV3-2) to TRBJ2-1; D may match TRBD1 or TRBD2 (7 bases each). CDR3 length equals 15 residues. Deletions cut 4 bases from V and 6 bases from J, with 16 bases between. Looked up from germline, CDR1 is LGHDT and CDR2 is YNNKEL (reference sequence). The DNA for the CDR3 is TGTGCCAGCAGCCCCAGGGGGGGAGATGGCAATGAGCAGTTCTTC. This gives the protein CASSPRGGDGNEQFF.

The rearrangement uses TRBV4-3 and TRBJ1-2, with 7 positions matching TRBD1. The germline V gene encodes CDR1 LGHNA and CDR2 YSLEER. J gave up 3 bases and V 1 base, and 14 bases lay outside the gene matches. The CDR3 extends over 18 amino acids. The CDR3 DNA reads TGCGCCAGCAGCCAAGGGGGCTGGGGCCAAGGGGGCGACTATGGCTACACCTTC. This sequence encodes CASSQGGWGQGGDYGYTF.

This clone has just one count. The chain employs TRBV4-3 and TRBJ1-1; D is undetermined. The ends were cut back, 0 bases at V and 0 bases at J, with 5 bases in the middle. The CDR3 has 14 residues. Germline CDR1 is LGHNA and CDR2 is YSLEER. CDR3 residues: CASSQESVNTEAFF. CDR3 DNA sequence: TGCGCCAGCAGCCAAGAGTCGGTGAACACTGAAGCTTTCTTT.

The J gene is TRBJ1-2, the V gene TRBV5-6; D perhaps matches TRBD1 (5 bases). Germline lookup yields CDR1 SGHDT and CDR2 YYEEEE. Trimming pared 4 bases from V and 7 bases from J, leaving 20 bases between. There are 15 residues in the CDR3. CDR3 region: CASSPSGSGAIGYTF. The CDR3 nucleotides are TGTGCCAGCAGCCCAAGCGGGTCCGGGGCGATTGGCTACACCTTC.

This clone was seen a single time. The chain is built from TRBV18 and TRBJ2-7; perhaps D is TRBD1 or TRBD2 (5 bases each). CDR3 length equals 13 residues. The V end lost 3 bases, the J end lost 4 bases, and 10 bases lay between the germline ends. Germline CDR1 is KGHSH and CDR2 is LQKENI. The CDR3 nucleotides read TGTGCCAGCTCACCGGGGGAGAGATACGAGCAGTACTTC. This translates into CASSPGERYEQYF.

The V and J genes are TRBV10-3 and TRBJ2-7; TRBD1 is a possible D gene (6 bases). Germline V gives CDR1 ENHRY, CDR2 SYGVKD. The CDR3 has 15 amino acids. Trimming shortened V by 2 bases and J by 3 bases, and 14 bases separated the two germline ends. The CDR3: CAISEPGHLLYEQYF. The CDR3, as DNA: TGTGCCATCAGTGAGCCGGGACACCTACTCTACGAGCAGTACTTC.

The chain combines TRBV5-1 with TRBJ2-1, with a tentative D call TRBD2 (6 bases). This CDR3 is 17 amino acids long. Germline CDR1 reads SGHRS; CDR2 reads YFSETQ. The V and J ends lost 0 bases and 6 bases respectively, with 19 bases between them. CDR3 loop: CASSLEGGKGMGNEQFF. CDR3 DNA sequence: TGCGCCAGCAGCTTGGAAGGAGGGAAAGGGATGGGCAATGAGCAGTTCTTC.

This clone came up a few times. The chain uses TRBV12-3 or TRBV12-4 and TRBJ1-3; D is unresolved. The CDR3 consists of 13 residues. V lost 4 bases and J 2 bases, leaving 6 bases between the germline ends. CDR3 coding DNA: TGTGCCAGCAGTTACAGTGCTGGAAACACCATATATTTT. This gives the protein CASSYSAGNTIYF.

The chain employs TRBV7-2 and TRBJ2-5, with 7 bases identical to TRBD1. CDR3 length: 14 amino acids. V lost 5 bases to trimming and J lost 2 bases; unmatched junction nucleotides: 5. Germline V CDR1 and CDR2: SGHTA, FQGNSA. The CDR3 sequence is CASSPDRAQETQYF. The CDR3 coding sequence is TGTGCCAGCAGCCCCGACAGGGCGCAAGAGACCCAGTACTTC.

V gene TRBV30 combines with J gene TRBJ1-5; TRBD1 matches at 7 bases. Per the germline V gene, CDR1 is GTSNPN and CDR2 is SVGIG (reference sequence). This CDR3 has 15 residues. The V segment lost 0 bases and the J segment 1 base; nucleotides outside the gene matches: 3. CDR3 nucleotide sequence: TGTGCCTGGAGTGTGACGGACAGGAGCAATCAGCCCCAGCATTTT. Its translation: CAWSVTDRSNQPQHF.

V is TRBV3-1 (or the pseudogene TRBV3-2) and J is TRBJ1-6, with D possibly TRBD1 on 5 matching bases. Trimming took off 4 bases at V and 5 bases at J, with 15 bases between the two ends. This CDR3 contains 16 residues. From germline, CDR1 is LGHDT and CDR2 YNNKEL (reference sequence). In DNA, the CDR3 is TGTGCCAGCAGCCTCGTGGGGCTTACGGATAATTCACCCCTCCACTTT. This sequence encodes CASSLVGLTDNSPLHF.